A single sample is the source of the 22 T cell receptor beta chains below, sequenced in a study of Graves' ophthalmopathy and Graves' hyperthyroidism. RNA transcripts were the source from which TCR beta CDR3 regions were amplified. RT-PCR was first run with HTBI primers, then multiplex PCR in a second round. MiXCR, applied by TCRdb to the multiplex PCR reads, yields one record per CDR3 protein. This sample has roughly 400,000 distinct CDR3 sequences, with roughly a sixth found just once. The sequenced sample consisted of peripheral blood. These receptors came from an adult woman with stable Graves' hyperthyroidism.

This clonotype was observed many times. The chain combines TRBV27 with TRBJ2-7; 9 bases are shared with TRBD1. The CDR3 length is 17 residues. The V gene end was trimmed by 5 bases and the J gene end by 0 bases; junction bases not matched to a gene: 11. Looked up from germline, CDR1 is MNHEY and CDR2 is SMNVEV (reference sequence). CDR3 DNA sequence: TGTGCCAGCAGTATGTCATCCGGGACAGGGATCTCCTACGAGCAGTACTTC. This codes for CASSMSSGTGISYEQYF.

Only a few counts were recorded for this clonotype. This chain uses TRBV4-1 with TRBJ1-3; D gene unclear. CDR1 and CDR2 (germline): MGHRA, YSYEKL. CDR3 length: 15 residues. V shed 0 bases and J shed 0 bases, with 6 bases lying between them. The CDR3 reads CASSQDESSGNTIYF. The CDR3 region has the DNA TGCGCCAGCAGCCAAGACGAGAGCTCTGGAAACACCATATATTTT.

This clonotype appeared many times. The V and J genes are TRBV20-1 and TRBJ1-2; 7 bases agree with TRBD1. The germline V gene has CDR1 DFQATT and CDR2 SNEGSKA (reference sequence). Trimming took 3 bases from V and 6 from J; bases not matched to a gene: 13. CDR3 length equals 15 residues. Here the CDR3 reads CSARPFRDSPDGYTF. In DNA, the CDR3 is TGCAGTGCTAGGCCTTTCCGGGACAGCCCCGATGGCTACACCTTC.

The table lists this clonotype with many counts. The V call is TRBV6-2 or TRBV6-3, the J call TRBJ2-7, with a weak D call TRBD1 (6 bases). The V and J ends lost 2 bases and 6 bases respectively, with 11 bases between them. Germline-derived CDR1 and CDR2 are MNHEY and SVGEGT. The CDR3 extends over 13 amino acids. The CDR3: CASSYATGLEQYF. The CDR3 DNA sequence: TGTGCCAGCAGTTACGCGACAGGCCTCGAGCAGTACTTC.

This clonotype appeared many times. The chain carries TRBV28 and TRBJ2-5, with 7 bases fitting TRBD2. After removal of 8 bases from V and 4 bases from J, the junction contained 10 bases not matched to a gene. The CDR3 runs to 14 residues. Germline V CDR1 and CDR2: MDHEN, SYDVKM. The CDR3 DNA reads TGTGCCAGCGCGGGCCGCGGGGGAGCAGAGACCCAGTACTTC. It is translated as CASAGRGGAETQYF.

Ten or more counts support this clonotype. The chain carries TRBV20-1 and TRBJ2-2; a possible D gene is TRBD1 (5 bases). The germline V gene has CDR1 DFQATT and CDR2 SNEGSKA (reference sequence). With 0 bases removed from V and 5 bases from J, the gap between germline ends came to 13 bases. The CDR3 is made up of 15 amino acids. The CDR3 DNA is TGCAGTGCTAGAGATACCAGGGTCGGGACCGGGGAGCTGTTTTTT. Translating it yields CSARDTRVGTGELFF.

V and J are TRBV19 and TRBJ2-6; D perhaps matches TRBD1 (6 bases). The germline V gene has CDR1 LNHDA and CDR2 SQIVND (reference sequence). V was clipped by 6 bases and J by 0 bases, with 12 bases between them. CDR3 length equals 16 residues. The CDR3 sequence: CASSGQRSSGANVLTF. The CDR3 DNA follows: TGTGCCAGTAGCGGACAGCGCTCCTCTGGGGCCAACGTCCTGACTTTC.

This clonotype was recorded at least ten times. The chain joins TRBV12-3 or TRBV12-4 to TRBJ2-2; possible D gene TRBD1, 6 bases. This CDR3 contains 17 residues. The V and J ends lost 4 bases and 3 bases respectively, with 18 bases between them. The CDR3 sequence: CASSSYRTGFDTGELFF. CDR3 DNA sequence: TGTGCCAGCAGTTCCTACAGAACAGGGTTCGACACCGGGGAGCTGTTTTTT.

The table lists this clonotype with many counts. The genes are TRBV28 and TRBJ1-2; D perhaps matches TRBD1 (6 bases). Germline V gene lookup returns CDR1 MDHEN and CDR2 SYDVKM. The CDR3 totals 15 residues. Trimming removed 8 bases at V and 0 bases at J, with 16 bases between. The CDR3 nucleotides read TGTGCCAGCGACCCCCGGGGACAAGCTAACTATGGCTACACCTTC. Protein: CASDPRGQANYGYTF.

Remarks on this clonotype: A much larger clone sits a single nucleotide away, making a read error possible. This chain's CDR3 is CASSFRGRAETDEQYF. CDR3 in DNA: TGTGCCAGCAGCTTCAGGGGGAGGGCAGAGACGGACGAGCAGTACTTC. The chain combines TRBV11-1 with TRBJ2-7; either TRBD1 or TRBD2 may fit D (7 bases each). The germline V gene has CDR1 SGHAT and CDR2 FQDESV (reference sequence). This CDR3 has 16 residues. Trimming pared 3 bases from V and 5 bases from J, leaving 20 bases between.

This clonotype was seen many times. V usage is TRBV28 and J usage is TRBJ2-5, with 8 bases identical to TRBD1. The CDR3 loop spans 16 amino acids. V was clipped by 5 bases and J by 5 bases; unmatched bases: 13. Germline V CDR1 and CDR2: MDHEN, SYDVKM. CDR3 loop: CASSLLRTGRRETQYF. The CDR3 DNA sequence: TGTGCCAGCAGTCTTCTCCGGACAGGGAGGAGGGAGACCCAGTACTTC.

Ten or more counts support this clonotype. V is TRBV29-1 and J is TRBJ2-7; TRBD2 agrees at 8 bases. This CDR3 has 12 amino acids. CDR1 and CDR2 from the germline V gene are SQVTM and ANQGSEA. Trimming took 7 bases from V and 4 from J; bases not matched to a gene: 6. The CDR3 loop is CSASGRNYEQYF. The CDR3 DNA follows: TGCAGCGCGAGCGGGAGAAATTACGAGCAGTACTTC.

In this sample, this clonotype turned up many times. This rearrangement joins TRBV7-2 to TRBJ2-7, with D perhaps matching TRBD1 or TRBD2 (7 bases each). The CDR3 is 17 residues long. V lost 1 base and J lost 3, with 19 bases in between. Germline V gene lookup returns CDR1 SGHTA and CDR2 FQGNSA. CDR3 loop: CASSLVARGTGGYEQYF. In DNA, the CDR3 is TGTGCCAGCAGCTTAGTCGCCAGGGGGACGGGAGGCTACGAGCAGTACTTC.

This clonotype was detected many times. The chain links TRBV6-1 to TRBJ2-7, with D possibly TRBD2 on 5 matching bases. The V gene's germline CDR1 is MNHNS and CDR2 SASEGT. Deletions cut 8 bases from V and 8 bases from J, with 16 bases between. This CDR3 has 12 amino acids. The chain's CDR3 is CASGETPFKQYF. CDR3 nucleotide sequence: TGTGCCAGCGGGGAGACTCCCTTCAAGCAGTACTTC.

Comment on this clonotype: Germline is not matched at one junction end, which may reflect a read error. V and J are TRBV18 and TRBJ2-3; D could derive from TRBD1 or TRBD2 (5 bases each). This CDR3 contains 13 residues. The V gene's germline CDR1 is KGHSH and CDR2 LQKENI. CDR3 in amino acids: CAGSPRGQDTQYF. CDR3 bases: TGTGCCGGCTCACCACGGGGCCAAGATACGCAGTATTTT.

Comment on this clonotype: A much larger clone is a single base away; this may be a read error. The rearrangement links TRBV6-2 or TRBV6-3 to TRBJ2-4; D gene uncertain. Between the trimmed V and J ends, which lost 6 bases and 14 bases, there was a span of 20 bases. The germline V gene has CDR1 MNHEY and CDR2 SVGEGT. This CDR3 comprises 13 residues. CDR3 sequence: CASSGHSSYEKYF. CDR3 sequence (DNA): TGTGCCAGCAGCGGGCACAGCTCCTACGAGAAGTACTTC.

This clonotype was picked up many times. This chain's CDR3 is CATSDRSGSEQYF. CDR3 in DNA: TGTGCCACCAGTGACCGTAGCGGGAGCGAGCAGTACTTC. J is TRBJ2-7 and V is TRBV24-1; 9 positions match TRBD2. CDR3 length: 13 amino acids. With 4 bases clipped from V and 6 bases from J, the junction kept 3 bases outside the gene matches. The V gene's germline CDR1 is KGHDR and CDR2 SFDVKD.

This clonotype was detected only a few times. The chain combines TRBV9 with TRBJ2-2, with a weak D call TRBD1 (6 bases). With 0 bases removed from V and 4 bases from J, the gap between germline ends came to 10 bases. The CDR3 covers 15 residues. The germline V gene has CDR1 SGDLS and CDR2 YYNGEE. The DNA of the CDR3 is TGTGCCAGCAGCGTAGTACAGGGCAGCACCGGGGAGCTGTTTTTT. It encodes CASSVVQGSTGELFF.

This clonotype was seen a handful of times. This chain links TRBV12-3 or TRBV12-4 with TRBJ1-5, with D tentatively TRBD1 (5 bases). The CDR3 contains 14 residues. V lost 6 bases, J lost 3 bases, and 12 bases lay in between. This CDR3 is CASRPGYANQPQHF. The CDR3, as DNA: TGTGCCAGCAGGCCAGGGTATGCCAATCAGCCCCAGCATTTT.

This clonotype has only one observation. The chain is built from TRBV12-3 or TRBV12-4 and TRBJ1-1; weak D call: TRBD1 (5 bases). V was shortened by 6 bases and J by 4 bases, with 15 bases between the two germline ends. This CDR3 contains 14 residues. Written as DNA, the CDR3 is TGTGCCAGCAGGCCAAGTGGGGACGCCACTGAAGCTTTCTTT. The encoded protein is CASRPSGDATEAFF.

The chain recombines TRBV20-1 with TRBJ2-4, with a weak D call TRBD1 (5 bases). This CDR3 is 13 amino acids long. Per the germline V gene, CDR1 is DFQATT and CDR2 is SNEGSKA (reference sequence). V gave up 6 bases and J gave up 0 bases, with 9 bases separating them. CDR3 amino acids: CSAAQGAKNIQYF. CDR3 coding DNA: TGCAGTGCCGCGCAGGGAGCCAAAAACATTCAGTACTTC.

Many counts were recorded for this clonotype. The rearrangement joins TRBV28 to TRBJ1-3; D call uncertain. This CDR3 is 14 amino acids long. Germline V gives CDR1 MDHEN, CDR2 SYDVKM. V was clipped by 8 bases and J by 1 base, with 12 bases between them. The DNA for the CDR3 is TGTGCCAGCGGACCAACCTCATCTGGAAACACCATATATTTT. Its protein product is CASGPTSSGNTIYF. Full variable domain (outside the CDR3, taken from reference TRBV28 and TRBJ1-3): DVKVTQSSRYLVKRTGEKVFLECVQDMDHENMFWYRQDPGLGLRLIYFSYDVKMKEKGDIPEGYSVSREKKERFSLILESASTNQTSMYLCASGPTSSGNTIYFGEGSWLTVV.